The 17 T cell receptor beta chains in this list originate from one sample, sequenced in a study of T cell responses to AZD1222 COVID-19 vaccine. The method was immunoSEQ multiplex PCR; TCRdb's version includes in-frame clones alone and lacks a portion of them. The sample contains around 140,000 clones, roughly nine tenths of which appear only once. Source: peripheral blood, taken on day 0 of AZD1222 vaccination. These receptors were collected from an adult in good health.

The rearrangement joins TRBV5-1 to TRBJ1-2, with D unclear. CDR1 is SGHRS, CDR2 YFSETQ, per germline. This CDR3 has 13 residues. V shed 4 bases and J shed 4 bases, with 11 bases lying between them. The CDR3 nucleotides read TGCGCCAGCAGCCCTGTAGAGCCCTATGGCTACACCTTC. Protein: CASSPVEPYGYTF.

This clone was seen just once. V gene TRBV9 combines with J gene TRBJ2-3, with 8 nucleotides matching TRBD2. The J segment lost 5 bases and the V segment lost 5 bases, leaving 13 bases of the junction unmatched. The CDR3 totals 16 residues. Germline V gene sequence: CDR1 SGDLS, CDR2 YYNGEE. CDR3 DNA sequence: TGTGCCAGCAGTCGCAGCGGGCGGGGGGTGGTAGATACGCAGTATTTT. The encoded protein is CASSRSGRGVVDTQYF. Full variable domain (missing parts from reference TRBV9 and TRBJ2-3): DSGVTQTPKHLITATGQRVTLRCSPRSGDLSVYWYQQSLDQGLQFLIQYYNGEERAKGNILERFSAQQFPDLHSELNLSSLELGDSALYFCASSRSGRGVVDTQYFGPGTRLTVL.

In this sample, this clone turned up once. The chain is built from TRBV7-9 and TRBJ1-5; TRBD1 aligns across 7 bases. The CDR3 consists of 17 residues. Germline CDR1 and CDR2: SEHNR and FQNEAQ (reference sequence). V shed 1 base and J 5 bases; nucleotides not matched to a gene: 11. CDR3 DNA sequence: TGTGCCAGCAGCTTAGGTGCAGGGGGAGCAGGAGATCAGCCCCAGCATTTT. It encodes CASSLGAGGAGDQPQHF.

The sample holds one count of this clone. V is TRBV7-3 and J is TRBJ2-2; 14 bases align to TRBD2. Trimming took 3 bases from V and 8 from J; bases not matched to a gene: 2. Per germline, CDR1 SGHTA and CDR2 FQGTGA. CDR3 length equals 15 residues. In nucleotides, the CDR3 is TGTGCCAGCAGCTTCAGGACTAGCGGGAGGGGGGAGCTGTTTTTT. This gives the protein CASSFRTSGRGELFF.

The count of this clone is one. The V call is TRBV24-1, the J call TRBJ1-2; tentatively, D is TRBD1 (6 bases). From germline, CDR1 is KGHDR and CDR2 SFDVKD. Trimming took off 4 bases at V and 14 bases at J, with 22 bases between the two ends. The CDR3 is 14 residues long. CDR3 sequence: CATSDPGQPVGETF. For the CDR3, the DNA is TGTGCCACCAGTGACCCTGGACAGCCGGTCGGTGAAACCTTC.

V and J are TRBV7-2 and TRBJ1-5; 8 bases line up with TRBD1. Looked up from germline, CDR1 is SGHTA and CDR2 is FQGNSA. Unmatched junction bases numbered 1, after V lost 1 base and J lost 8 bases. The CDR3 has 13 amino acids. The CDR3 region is CASSLDRGKPQHF. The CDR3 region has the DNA TGTGCCAGCAGCTTAGACAGGGGGAAGCCCCAGCATTTT.

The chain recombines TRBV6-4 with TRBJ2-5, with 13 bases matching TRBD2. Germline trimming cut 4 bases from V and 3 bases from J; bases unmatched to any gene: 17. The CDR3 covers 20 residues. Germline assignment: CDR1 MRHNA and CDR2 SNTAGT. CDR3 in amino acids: CASSGRDAGTSGTMKETQYF. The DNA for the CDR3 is TGTGCCAGCAGTGGCCGGGACGCCGGGACTAGCGGGACAATGAAAGAGACCCAGTACTTC.

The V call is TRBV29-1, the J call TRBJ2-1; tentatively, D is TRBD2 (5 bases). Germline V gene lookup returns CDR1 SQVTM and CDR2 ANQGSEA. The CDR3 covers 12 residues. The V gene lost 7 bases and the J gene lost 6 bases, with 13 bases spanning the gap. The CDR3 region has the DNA TGCAGCGGGTCAACTGGAGGCAATGAGCAGTTCTTC. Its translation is CSGSTGGNEQFF.

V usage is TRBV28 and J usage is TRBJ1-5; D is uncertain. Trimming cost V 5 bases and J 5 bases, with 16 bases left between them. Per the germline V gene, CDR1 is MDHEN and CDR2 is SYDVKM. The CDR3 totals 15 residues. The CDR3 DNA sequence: TGTGCCAGCAGTACCCCGGACCCCTATGATCAGCCCCAGCATTTT. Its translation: CASSTPDPYDQPQHF. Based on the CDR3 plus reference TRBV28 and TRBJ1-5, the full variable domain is DVKVTQSSRYLVKRTGEKVFLECVQDMDHENMFWYRQDPGLGLRLIYFSYDVKMKEKGDIPEGYSVSREKKERFSLILESASTNQTSMYLCASSTPDPYDQPQHFGDGTRLSIL.

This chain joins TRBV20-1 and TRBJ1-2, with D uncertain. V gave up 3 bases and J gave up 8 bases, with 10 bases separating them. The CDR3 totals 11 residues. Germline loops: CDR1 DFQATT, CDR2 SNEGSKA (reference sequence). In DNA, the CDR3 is TGCAGTGCTAGTTTGCCTGACGGCTACACCTTC. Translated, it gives CSASLPDGYTF.

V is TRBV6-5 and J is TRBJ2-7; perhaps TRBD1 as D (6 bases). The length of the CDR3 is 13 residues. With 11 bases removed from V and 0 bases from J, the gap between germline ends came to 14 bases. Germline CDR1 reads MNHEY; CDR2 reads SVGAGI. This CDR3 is CASDSLSSYEQYF. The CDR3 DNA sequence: TGTGCCTCGGACAGCCTGAGCTCCTACGAGCAGTACTTC.

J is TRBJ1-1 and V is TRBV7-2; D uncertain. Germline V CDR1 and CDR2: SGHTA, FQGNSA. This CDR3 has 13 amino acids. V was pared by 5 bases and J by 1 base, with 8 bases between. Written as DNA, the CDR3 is TGTGCCAGCAGCCAACACGCGAACACTGAAGCTTTCTTT. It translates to CASSQHANTEAFF. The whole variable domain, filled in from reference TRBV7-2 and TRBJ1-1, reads GAGVSQSPSNKVTEKGKDVELRCDPISGHTALYWYRQSLGQGLEFLIYFQGNSAPDKSGLPSDRFSAERTGGSVSTLTIQRTQQEDSAVYLCASSQHANTEAFFGQGTRLTVV.

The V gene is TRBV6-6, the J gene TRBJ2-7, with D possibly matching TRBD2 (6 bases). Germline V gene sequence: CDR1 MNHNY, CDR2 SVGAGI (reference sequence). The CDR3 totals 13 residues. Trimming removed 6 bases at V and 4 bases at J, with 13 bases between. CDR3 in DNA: TGTGCCAGCAGCCCGGGACTCTGGTACGAGCAGTACTTC. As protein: CASSPGLWYEQYF.

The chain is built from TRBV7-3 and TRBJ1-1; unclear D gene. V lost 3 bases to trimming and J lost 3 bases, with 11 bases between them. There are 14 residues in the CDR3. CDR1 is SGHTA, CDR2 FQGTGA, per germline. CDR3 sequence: CASSLRGGHTEAFF. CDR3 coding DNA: TGTGCCAGCAGCTTGCGGGGTGGACACACTGAAGCTTTCTTT.

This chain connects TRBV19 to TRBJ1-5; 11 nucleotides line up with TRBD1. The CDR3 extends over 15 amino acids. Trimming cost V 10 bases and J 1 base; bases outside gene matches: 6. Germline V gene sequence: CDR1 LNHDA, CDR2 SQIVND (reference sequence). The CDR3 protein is CATRTGGESNQPQHF. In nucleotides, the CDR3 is TGTGCCACCCGGACAGGGGGCGAGAGCAATCAGCCCCAGCATTTT.

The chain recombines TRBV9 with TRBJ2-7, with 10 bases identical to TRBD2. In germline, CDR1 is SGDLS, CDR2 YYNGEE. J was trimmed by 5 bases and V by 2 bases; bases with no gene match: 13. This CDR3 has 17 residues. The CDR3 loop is CASSVDPQRGGVDEQYF. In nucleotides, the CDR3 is TGTGCCAGCAGCGTCGATCCCCAGCGGGGGGGCGTCGACGAGCAGTACTTC.

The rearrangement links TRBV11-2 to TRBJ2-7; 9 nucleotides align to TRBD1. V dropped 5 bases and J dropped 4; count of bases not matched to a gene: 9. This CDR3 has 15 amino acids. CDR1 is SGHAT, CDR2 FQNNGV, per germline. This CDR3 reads CASSLGWDRAYEQYF. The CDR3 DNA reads TGTGCCAGCAGCCTCGGATGGGACAGGGCATACGAGCAGTACTTC.